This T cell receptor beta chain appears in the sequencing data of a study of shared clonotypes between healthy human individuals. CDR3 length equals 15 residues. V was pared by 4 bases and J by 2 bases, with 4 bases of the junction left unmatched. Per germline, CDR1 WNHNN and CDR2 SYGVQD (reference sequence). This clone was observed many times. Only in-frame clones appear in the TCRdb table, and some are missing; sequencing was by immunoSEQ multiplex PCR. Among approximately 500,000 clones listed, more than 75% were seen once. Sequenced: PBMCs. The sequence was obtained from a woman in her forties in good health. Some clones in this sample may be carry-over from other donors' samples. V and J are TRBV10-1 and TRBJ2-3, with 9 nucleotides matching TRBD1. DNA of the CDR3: TGCGCCAGCAGTGGGGGACAGGGACACACAGATACGCAGTATTTT. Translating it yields CASSGGQGHTDTQYF.